This T cell receptor beta chain emerged from a study of T cells expressing NK-cell markers. From its re-call of the 5' RACE reads, TCRdb lists each CDR3 protein once, without DNA. Its listing shows about 430,000 distinct CDR3 sequences. CDR3 length equals 13 residues. Looked up from germline, CDR1 is SQVTM and CDR2 is ANQGSEA. The sample consisted of blood T cells: a sorted CD56 or NKG2C T cell subset, CD4+ or CD8+ T cells, or bulk PBMC T cells (not recorded which). This chain joins TRBV29-1 and TRBJ2-1; TCRdb gives TRBD2 as the D gene, but with no DNA this cannot be confirmed. The clonotype was recovered from a woman aged 50 to 60 in good health. CDR3 loop: CSVPPTSGNEQFF.